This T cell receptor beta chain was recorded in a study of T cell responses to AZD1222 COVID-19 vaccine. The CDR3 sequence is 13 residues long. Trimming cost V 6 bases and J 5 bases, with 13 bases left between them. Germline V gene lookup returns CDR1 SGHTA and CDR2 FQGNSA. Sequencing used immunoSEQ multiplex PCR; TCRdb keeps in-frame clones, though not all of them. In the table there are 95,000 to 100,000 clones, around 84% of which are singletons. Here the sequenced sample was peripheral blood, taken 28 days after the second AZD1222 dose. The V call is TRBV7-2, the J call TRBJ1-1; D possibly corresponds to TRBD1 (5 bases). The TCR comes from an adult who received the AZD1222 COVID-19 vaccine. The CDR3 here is CASRPQVATEAFF. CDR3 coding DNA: TGTGCCAGCAGACCACAGGTGGCGACTGAAGCTTTCTTT.